This T cell receptor (beta chain) was found in a study of PD-1 blockade in mismatch repair-deficient tumors. Whole-study results and caveats: Tumor-resident clones, often undetectable pretreatment in blood, expanded then contracted after pembrolizumab.

The repertoire was sequenced with immunoSEQ multiplex PCR; TCRdb's copy has only in-frame clones and lacks some. The table includes 120,000 or so clones, roughly 86% detected once. About this clone itself: Its antigen is as yet unknown.

The specimen comprised peripheral blood, sampled 44 weeks after starting pembrolizumab. This TCR was recovered from an adult with mismatch repair-deficient cancer.

The CDR3: CASSPGTGRVLETQYF. CDR3 bases: TGTGCCAGCAGCCCAGGGACCGGGAGGGTCTTAGAGACCCAGTACTTC. This rearrangement joins TRBV7-8 to TRBJ2-5, with 8 bases that match TRBD2. Trimming at V came to 5 bases and at J to 4 bases, leaving 12 bases not matched to a gene. Germline V gives CDR1 SGHVS, CDR2 FQNEAQ. The CDR3 totals 16 residues.